A selection of T cell receptor beta chains follows, all from one sample in a study of regulatory T cells in long-lasting Graves disease. TCRdb re-called the multiplex PCR reads with MiXCR, one entry per CDR3 protein. The table records around 480,000 distinct CDR3 sequences, 15% to 20% of them present only once. This same sample was also taken into another study, of T cells in Graves' hyperthyroidism and ophthalmopathy.

The specimen comprised peripheral blood mononuclear cells (PBMCs), sampled at new diagnosis, from a patient treated with antithyroid drugs. All receptors come from a woman aged 35-65 years with Graves disease. Each CDR3 is given with its conserved first and last residue. The D gene is left open where the match is weak. Clone size is given for some rows only: seen once, a few or many times, or a class if the clone is expanded.

size: -; V: TRBV27; J: TRBJ1-5; D: TRBD1; CDR3: CASSIDRALDQPQHF; DNA: TGTGCCAGCAGTATCGACAGGGCGCTGGATCAGCCCCAGCATTTT
size: -; V: TRBV5-5; J: TRBJ1-6; D: -; CDR3: CASSLSPLRHNSPLHF; DNA: TGTGCCAGCAGCTTGAGCCCCCTACGTCACAATTCACCCCTCCACTTT
size: -; V: TRBV6-1; J: TRBJ1-2; D: -; CDR3: CASNLDSNYGYTF; DNA: TGTGCCAGCAACCTGGACAGCAACTATGGCTACACCTTC
size: many; V: TRBV2; J: TRBJ1-2; D: TRBD1; CDR3: CASSGDSSLDGYTF; DNA: TGTGCCAGCAGTGGGGACAGTTCCTTGGATGGCTACACCTTC
size: -; V: TRBV27; J: TRBJ2-3; D: -; CDR3: CASSLSAGGEHDTQYF; DNA: TGTGCCAGCAGTTTATCCGCCGGAGGGGAACACGATACGCAGTATTTT
size: many; V: TRBV2; J: TRBJ1-5; D: -; CDR3: CASSWTESGNQPQHF; DNA: TGTGCCAGCAGCTGGACAGAAAGCGGGAATCAGCCCCAGCATTTT
size: few; V: TRBV11-3; J: TRBJ2-1; D: TRBD2; CDR3: CASSRRTSGNYNEQFF; DNA: TGTGCCAGCAGCCGACGGACTAGCGGAAATTACAATGAGCAGTTCTTC
size: -; V: TRBV20-1; J: TRBJ1-2; D: -; CDR3: CSARYRTLYGYTF; DNA: TGCAGTGCTAGATACCGGACCCTCTATGGCTACACCTTC
size: many; V: TRBV13; J: TRBJ1-2; D: TRBD1; CDR3: CASSVPGQGYHGYTF; DNA: TGTGCCAGCAGCGTTCCGGGACAGGGATACCATGGCTACACCTTC
size: many; V: TRBV2; J: TRBJ1-1; D: -; CDR3: CASSAGWGGAKAEAFF; DNA: TGTGCCAGCAGTGCAGGGTGGGGGGGAGCGAAGGCTGAAGCTTTCTTT
size: few; V: TRBV2; J: TRBJ1-5; D: -; CDR3: CASRTVVSQPQHF; DNA: TGTGCCAGCCGGACAGTAGTGTCACAGCCCCAGCATTTT
size: many; V: TRBV7-2; J: TRBJ2-1; D: TRBD2; CDR3: CASSLRGTSSYNEQFF; DNA: TGTGCCAGCAGCTTAAGGGGGACTAGCTCCTACAATGAGCAGTTCTTC
size: many; V: TRBV5-6; J: TRBJ2-3; D: TRBD2; CDR3: CASSLAGLAGGDTQYF; DNA: TGTGCCAGCAGCTTGGCGGGACTAGCGGGGGGAGATACGCAGTATTTT
size: many; V: TRBV18; J: TRBJ1-6; D: TRBD1; CDR3: CASSQTGADSPLHF; DNA: TGTGCCAGCTCACAAACAGGGGCCGATTCACCCCTCCACTTT
size: many; V: TRBV12-3/TRBV12-4; J: TRBJ1-4; D: -; CDR3: CASSLFVVNEKLFF; DNA: TGTGCCAGCAGTTTATTCGTGGTTAATGAAAAACTGTTTTTT
size: few; V: TRBV9; J: TRBJ1-4; D: -; CDR3: CASSVGEGGNEKLFF; DNA: TGTGCCAGCAGCGTAGGGGAAGGGGGGAATGAAAAACTGTTTTTT
size: many; V: TRBV6-1; J: TRBJ2-4; D: TRBD1; CDR3: CASSETGGKNIQYF; DNA: TGTGCCAGCAGTGAGACAGGGGGTAAAAACATTCAGTACTTC
size: many; V: TRBV7-9; J: TRBJ2-7; D: TRBD2; CDR3: CASSPHRLAGAEQYF; DNA: TGTGCCAGCAGCCCGCACCGACTAGCGGGGGCCGAGCAGTACTTC
size: few; V: TRBV9; J: TRBJ1-4; D: -; CDR3: CASGRTGSVNEKLFF; DNA: TGTGCCAGCGGGAGAACAGGGTCAGTTAATGAAAAACTGTTTTTT
size: few; V: TRBV6-5; J: TRBJ2-6; D: -; CDR3: CASSYWAASGANVLTF; DNA: TGTGCCAGCAGTTACTGGGCAGCGTCTGGGGCCAACGTCCTGACTTTC
size: many; V: TRBV30; J: TRBJ2-3; D: TRBD1; CDR3: CAWIRGGGTDTQYF; DNA: TGTGCCTGGATACGAGGGGGCGGAACAGATACGCAGTATTTT
size: many; V: TRBV2; J: TRBJ2-2; D: TRBD2; CDR3: CASFLAPGGKRKGSGELFF; DNA: TGTGCCAGCTTCCTGGCCCCCGGGGGGAAACGCAAGGGATCCGGGGAGCTGTTTTTT
size: -; V: TRBV28; J: TRBJ1-4; D: -; CDR3: CASSFGGLDEKLFF; DNA: TGTGCCAGCAGTTTTGGGGGCCTGGATGAAAAACTGTTTTTT
size: -; V: TRBV6-2/TRBV6-3; J: TRBJ2-7; D: -; CDR3: CASSEMGGQYF; DNA: TGTGCCAGCAGTGAAATGGGAGGACAGTACTTC
size: many; V: TRBV12-3/TRBV12-4; J: TRBJ1-6; D: TRBD1; CDR3: CASSPGDRGSPLHF; DNA: TGTGCCAGCAGTCCTGGGGACAGGGGATCACCCCTCCACTTT
size: -; V: TRBV11-1; J: TRBJ2-7; D: -; CDR3: CASSLVGRSSYEQYF; DNA: TGTGCCAGCAGCTTAGTGGGACGGAGCTCCTACGAGCAGTACTTC
size: many; V: TRBV12-3/TRBV12-4; J: TRBJ1-2; D: TRBD1; CDR3: CASSLAGQGGLYGYTF; DNA: TGTGCCAGCAGTTTAGCAGGACAGGGTGGCCTCTATGGCTACACCTTC
size: many; V: TRBV3-1; J: TRBJ2-2; D: -; CDR3: CASSLRVPSNTGELFF; DNA: TGTGCCAGCAGCCTAAGGGTCCCCTCGAACACCGGGGAGCTGTTTTTT
size: -; V: TRBV3-1; J: TRBJ1-4; D: TRBD1; CDR3: CASSHTGEGEKLFF; DNA: TGTGCCAGCAGCCATACAGGGGAAGGTGAAAAACTGTTTTTT
size: -; V: TRBV20-1; J: TRBJ1-1; D: -; CDR3: CSARADVRTRKRTEAFF; DNA: TGCAGTGCTAGGGCCGATGTTAGGACAAGAAAGAGGACTGAAGCTTTCTTT
size: -; V: TRBV20-1; J: TRBJ2-7; D: TRBD1; CDR3: CSARPPGQHEQYF; DNA: TGCAGTGCTAGACCTCCGGGACAGCACGAGCAGTACTTC
size: once; V: TRBV2; J: TRBJ2-3; D: TRBD2; CDR3: CASKRGGYTDTQYF; DNA: TGTGCCAGCAAACGGGGGGGCTACACAGATACGCAGTATTTT
size: few; V: TRBV19; J: TRBJ2-3; D: -; CDR3: CASSVSGTSTDTQYF; DNA: TGTGCCAGTAGTGTTAGCGGAACTAGCACAGATACGCAGTATTTT
size: many; V: TRBV5-1; J: TRBJ1-1; D: -; CDR3: CASSFFDLGRTEAFF; DNA: TGCGCCAGCAGCTTTTTCGACCTCGGAAGAACTGAAGCTTTCTTT
size: -; V: TRBV12-3/TRBV12-4; J: TRBJ2-2; D: TRBD1; CDR3: CASSSNRGGELFF; DNA: TGTGCCAGCAGTTCAAACAGGGGCGGGGAGCTGTTTTTT
size: many; V: TRBV7-6; J: TRBJ1-1; D: -; CDR3: CASTSVETANTEAFF; DNA: TGTGCCAGCACCTCGGTCGAGACAGCGAACACTGAAGCTTTCTTT
size: few; V: TRBV7-9; J: TRBJ2-2; D: -; CDR3: CASSLMGNTGELFF; DNA: TGTGCCAGCAGCTTAATGGGGAACACCGGGGAGCTGTTTTTT
size: -; V: TRBV28; J: TRBJ1-1; D: -; CDR3: CASRSTGLVNTEAFF; DNA: TGTGCCAGCAGATCCACAGGGCTAGTGAACACTGAAGCTTTCTTT
size: few; V: TRBV20-1; J: TRBJ2-7; D: TRBD2; CDR3: CSASRYGTSGSYEQYF; DNA: TGCAGTGCTAGTCGTTACGGGACTAGCGGGTCCTACGAGCAGTACTTC
size: -; V: TRBV6-2/TRBV6-3; J: TRBJ2-5; D: -; CDR3: CASKGGETQYF; DNA: TGTGCCAGCAAGGGGGGGGAGACCCAGTACTTC
size: few; V: TRBV29-1; J: TRBJ1-2; D: -; CDR3: CSVDLGLNYGYTF; DNA: TGCAGCGTTGATTTAGGGTTAAACTATGGCTACACCTTC
size: many; V: TRBV10-3; J: TRBJ2-3; D: TRBD1; CDR3: CAISDPRDRGRQSTDTQYF; DNA: TGTGCCATCAGTGACCCCCGGGACAGGGGACGACAGAGCACAGATACGCAGTATTTT
size: many; V: TRBV7-2; J: TRBJ1-2; D: -; CDR3: CASSLAQVPRSYTF; DNA: TGTGCCAGCAGCTTAGCCCAGGTCCCTCGGAGCTACACCTTC